This T cell receptor beta chain originates from a study of blood T cells in healthy people across ages. Germline V CDR1 and CDR2: SEHNR, FQNEAQ (reference sequence). With V trimmed by 5 bases and J by 3 bases, 4 bases remained unmatched. CDR3 length equals 14 residues. This clonotype turned up a few times. Primers used in a second PCR of about 7 to 12 cycles were a sample-barcoded 5' primer and a J-beta primer mix. TCRdb itself ran the 5' RACE reads through MiXCR, one entry per CDR3 protein. The sample yields 450,000 to 700,000 distinct CDR3 sequences, approximately 25% seen once. The sample taken for sequencing was blood. The TCR sequence derives from a woman in her 70s in good health. This chain links TRBV7-9 with TRBJ2-3, with TRBD1 identical over 8 bases. The CDR3 DNA reads TGTGCCAGCAGCCGGACAGGGCATACAGATACGCAGTATTTT. It codes for CASSRTGHTDTQYF.